This paragraph covers one TCR beta chain sequence. Clones were sequenced by immunoSEQ multiplex PCR, and TCRdb holds only the in-frame ones, with some missing. The table has more than 140,000 clones, roughly 89% seen once. This sample is drawn from a study of control samples from healthy donors and cancer patients. This CDR3 region has 14 residues. Trimming took 6 bases from V and 4 from J, leaving 15 bases between them. CDR1 is SNHLY and CDR2 is FYNNEI in the germline V gene. The sequencing sample was made of blood. The chain links TRBV2 to TRBJ1-1; D gene ambiguous. The sequence was obtained from a man aged 18 to 29 in good health. The CDR3 DNA sequence: TGTGCCAGCAGCACCACGGCGGGAGTCACTGAAGCTTTCTTT. Its protein is CASSTTAGVTEAFF.